Detailed here is one T cell receptor beta chain. Its target is not known. A read error may explain this, as a much larger clone is one base away. The use of a sample-barcoded 5' primer and a J-beta primer mix characterized a second PCR of about 7 to 12 cycles. Each of the cDNA molecules was tagged by a template-switch adaptor with 12 random nucleotides. Each sample yielded at least 2.5 million CDR3-containing paired-end reads. TCRdb analysed the 5' RACE reads with MiXCR anew, one entry per CDR3 protein. The sample shows approximately 790,000 distinct CDR3 sequences, under 80% of them seen only once. This sample was taken from a study of blood T cells in healthy people across ages. Study-wide findings and caveats: Any changes in expanded clonotypes were possibly confounded, as donor CMV status remained unknown.

Healthy Caucasians from Russia aged roughly 6 to 95 served as donors. CDR1 is DFQATT, CDR2 SNEGSKA, per germline (reference sequence). The CDR3 sequence is 11 residues long. V was trimmed by 1 base and J by 3 bases, leaving 4 bases between them. This chain links TRBV20-1 with TRBJ2-7, with no clear D. This clonotype was obtained from a young man in good health. The sample was blood. The CDR3 DNA reads TGCAGTGCTAGAGGGCTCTACGAGCAGTACTTC. It is translated as CSARGLYEQYF.